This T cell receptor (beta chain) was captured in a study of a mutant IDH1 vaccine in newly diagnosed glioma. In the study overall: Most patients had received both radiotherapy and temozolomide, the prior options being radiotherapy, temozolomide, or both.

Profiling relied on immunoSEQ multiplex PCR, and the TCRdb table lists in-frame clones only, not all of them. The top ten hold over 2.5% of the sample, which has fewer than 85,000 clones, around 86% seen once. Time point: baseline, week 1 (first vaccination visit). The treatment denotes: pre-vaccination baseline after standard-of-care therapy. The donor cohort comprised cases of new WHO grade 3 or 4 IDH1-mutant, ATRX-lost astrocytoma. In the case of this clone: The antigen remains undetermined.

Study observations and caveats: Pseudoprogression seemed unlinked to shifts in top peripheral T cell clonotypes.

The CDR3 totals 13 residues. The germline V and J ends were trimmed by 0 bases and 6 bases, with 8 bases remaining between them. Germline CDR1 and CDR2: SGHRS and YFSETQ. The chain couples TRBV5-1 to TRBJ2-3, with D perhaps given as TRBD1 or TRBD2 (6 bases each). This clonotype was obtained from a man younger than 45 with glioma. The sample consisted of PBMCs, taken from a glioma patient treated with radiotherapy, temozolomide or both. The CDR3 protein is CASSLVGGDTQYF. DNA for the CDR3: TGCGCCAGCAGCTTGGTAGGGGGGGATACGCAGTATTTT.